This T cell receptor (beta chain) came from a study of shared T cell receptors in the human thymus. Sequencing used immunoSEQ multiplex PCR; TCRdb keeps in-frame clones, though not all of them. The top ten clones hold about 0.011% of a sample with 700,000 or so clones, approximately 85% of them seen once. The CDR3 is 15 residues long. The V and J ends lost 7 bases and 5 bases, in that order; junction bases with no gene match: 9. Germline V gene data show CDR1 as SQVTM and CDR2 as ANQGSEA. Separately, the same data were catalogued under a study of human thymus T cells.

The rearrangement joins TRBV29-1 to TRBJ2-3, with 13 bases fitting TRBD2. Sequences were obtained from thymocytes. This TCR was sampled from a girl under three years old with a congenital heart defect. The CDR3 DNA is TGCAGCGCCCCACTAGCGGGGGGGCGTAGAGATACGCAGTATTTT. Its protein product is CSAPLAGGRRDTQYF.